The source of this T cell receptor beta chain is a study of cytomegalovirus exposure and HLA in healthy donors. Across the study: Membership in the Caucasian-associated ancestry cluster was found for 81% of around 380 genotyped donors.

The PCR used 60 Vbeta and 13 Jbeta primers. TCRdb's copy holds only in-frame clones and misses some; the assay was immunoSEQ multiplex PCR. The sample lists 150,000 to 200,000 clones, more than 80% seen once, with 1.5% to 2% in the top ten. The study's findings and limits: In a later analysis, an Asian-associated ancestry cluster reportedly showed fewer N-insertions than the approximately 670-donor mean. Some segments of the V type, notably TRBV6-2 and TRBV6-3, were excluded as indistinguishable.

Germline V lookup: CDR1 SQVTM, CDR2 ANQGSEA. V was shortened by 4 bases and J by 1 base, with 13 bases between the two germline ends. This CDR3 contains 15 residues. On this clone itself: Its antigen remains unknown.

The TCR originated in a woman between 18 and 30 years old in good health and CMV-seronegative. Material: PBMCs. The chain links TRBV29-1 to TRBJ2-2, with D possibly matching TRBD2 (5 bases). CDR3 bases: TGCAGCGTTGCCGCGCTAGCTGAGAACACCGGGGAGCTGTTTTTT. This codes for CSVAALAENTGELFF.